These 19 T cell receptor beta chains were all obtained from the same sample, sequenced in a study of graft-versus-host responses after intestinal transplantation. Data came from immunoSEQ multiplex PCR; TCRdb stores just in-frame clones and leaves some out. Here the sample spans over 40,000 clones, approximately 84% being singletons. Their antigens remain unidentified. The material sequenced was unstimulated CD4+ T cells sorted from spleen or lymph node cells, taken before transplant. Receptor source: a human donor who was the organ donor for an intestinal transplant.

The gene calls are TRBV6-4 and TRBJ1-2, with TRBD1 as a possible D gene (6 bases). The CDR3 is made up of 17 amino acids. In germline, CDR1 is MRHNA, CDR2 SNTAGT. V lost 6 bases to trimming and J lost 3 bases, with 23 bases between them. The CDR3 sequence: CASSVTGKGSFDYGYTF. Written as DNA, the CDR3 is TGTGCCAGCAGCGTTACAGGGAAAGGAAGTTTTGACTATGGCTACACCTTC.

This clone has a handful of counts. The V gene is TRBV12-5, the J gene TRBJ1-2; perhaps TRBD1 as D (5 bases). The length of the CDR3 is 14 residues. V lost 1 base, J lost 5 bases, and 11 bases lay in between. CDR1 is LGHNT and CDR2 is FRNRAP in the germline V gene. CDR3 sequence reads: CASGLGQGNYGYTF. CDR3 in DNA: TGTGCTAGTGGTTTGGGGCAGGGTAATTATGGCTACACCTTC.

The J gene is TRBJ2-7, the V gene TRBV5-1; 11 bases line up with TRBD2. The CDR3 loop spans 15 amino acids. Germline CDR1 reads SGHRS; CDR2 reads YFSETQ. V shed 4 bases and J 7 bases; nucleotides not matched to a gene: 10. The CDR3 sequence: CASSISGGAVGEQYF. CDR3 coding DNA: TGCGCCAGCAGCATTAGCGGGGGGGCGGTTGGTGAGCAGTACTTC. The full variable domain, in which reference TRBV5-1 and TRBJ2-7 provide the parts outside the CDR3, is KAGVTQTPRYLIKTRGQQVTLSCSPISGHRSVSWYQQTPGQGLQFLFEYFSETQRNKGNFPGRFSGRQFSNSRSEMNVSTLELGDSALYLCASSISGGAVGEQYFGPGTRLTVT.

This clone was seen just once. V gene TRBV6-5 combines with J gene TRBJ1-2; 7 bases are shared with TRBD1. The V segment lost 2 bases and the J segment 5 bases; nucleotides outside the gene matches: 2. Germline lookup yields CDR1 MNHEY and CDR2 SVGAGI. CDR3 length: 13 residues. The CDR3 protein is CASSYDREYGYTF. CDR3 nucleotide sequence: TGTGCCAGCAGTTACGACAGGGAGTATGGCTACACCTTC.

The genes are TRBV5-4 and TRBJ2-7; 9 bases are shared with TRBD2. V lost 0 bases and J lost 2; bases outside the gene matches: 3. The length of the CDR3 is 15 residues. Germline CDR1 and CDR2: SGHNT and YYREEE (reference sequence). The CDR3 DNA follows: TGTGCCAGCAGCTTGGCTAGCGGGACCCCCTACGAGCAGTACTTC. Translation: CASSLASGTPYEQYF.

CDR3 sequence reads: CASSARYGNTGELFF. The DNA of the CDR3 is TGTGCCAGCAGCGCCCGGTACGGGAACACCGGGGAGCTGTTTTTT. The V call is TRBV27, the J call TRBJ2-2; D remains ambiguous. Germline-derived CDR1 and CDR2 are MNHEY and SMNVEV (reference sequence). The CDR3 runs 15 residues. Trimming left V 6 bases short and J 1 base short, with 12 bases between.

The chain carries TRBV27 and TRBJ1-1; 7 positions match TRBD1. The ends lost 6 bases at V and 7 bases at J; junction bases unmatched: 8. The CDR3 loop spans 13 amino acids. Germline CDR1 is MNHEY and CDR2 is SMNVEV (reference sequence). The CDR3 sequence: CASRGTVRLEAFF. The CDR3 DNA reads TGTGCCAGCAGGGGGACAGTGAGACTTGAAGCTTTCTTT.

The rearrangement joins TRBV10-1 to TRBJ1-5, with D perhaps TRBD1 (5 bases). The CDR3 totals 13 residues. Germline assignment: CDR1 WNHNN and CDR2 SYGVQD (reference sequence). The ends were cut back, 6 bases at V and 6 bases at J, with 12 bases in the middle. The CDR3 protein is CASSTGGFQPQHF. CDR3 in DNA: TGCGCCAGCAGCACCGGGGGGTTTCAGCCCCAGCATTTT.

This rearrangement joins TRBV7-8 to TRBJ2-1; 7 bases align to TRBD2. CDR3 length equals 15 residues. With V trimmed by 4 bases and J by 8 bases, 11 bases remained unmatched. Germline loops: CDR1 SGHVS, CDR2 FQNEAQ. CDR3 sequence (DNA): TGTGCCAGCAGCTCCCCCGGGACTATCCCCTATGAGCAGTTCTTC. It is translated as CASSSPGTIPYEQFF.

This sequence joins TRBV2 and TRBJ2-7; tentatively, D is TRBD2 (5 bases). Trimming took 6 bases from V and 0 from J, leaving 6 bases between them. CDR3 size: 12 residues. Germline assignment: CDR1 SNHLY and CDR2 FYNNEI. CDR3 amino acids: CASSRDSYEQYF. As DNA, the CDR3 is TGTGCCAGCAGCCGGGACTCCTACGAGCAGTACTTC.

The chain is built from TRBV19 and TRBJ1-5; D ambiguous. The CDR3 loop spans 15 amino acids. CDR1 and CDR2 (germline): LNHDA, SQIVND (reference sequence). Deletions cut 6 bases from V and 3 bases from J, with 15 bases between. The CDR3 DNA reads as TGTGCCAGTAGAGTCTCGGGTAGCCTCAATCAGCCCCAGCATTTT. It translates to CASRVSGSLNQPQHF. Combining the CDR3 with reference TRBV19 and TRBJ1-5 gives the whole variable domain DGGITQSPKYLFRKEGQNVTLSCEQNLNHDAMYWYRQDPGQGLRLIYYSQIVNDFQKGDIAEGYSVSREKKESFPLTVTSAQKNPTAFYLCASRVSGSLNQPQHFGDGTRLSIL.

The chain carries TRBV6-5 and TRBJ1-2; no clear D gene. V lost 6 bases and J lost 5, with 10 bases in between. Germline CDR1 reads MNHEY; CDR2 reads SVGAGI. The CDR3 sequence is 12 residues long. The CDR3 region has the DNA TGTGCCAGCAGCGTGAAAGGGTATGGCTACACCTTC. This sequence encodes CASSVKGYGYTF.

CDR3 sequence (DNA): TGTGCCAGCAGTGAATGGAGGGCCGACGAGCAGTACTTC. As protein: CASSEWRADEQYF. J is TRBJ2-7 and V is TRBV2, with a weak D call TRBD2 (6 bases). Trimming stripped 2 bases from V and 5 bases from J, with 10 bases between. There are 13 residues in the CDR3. Germline assignment: CDR1 SNHLY and CDR2 FYNNEI.

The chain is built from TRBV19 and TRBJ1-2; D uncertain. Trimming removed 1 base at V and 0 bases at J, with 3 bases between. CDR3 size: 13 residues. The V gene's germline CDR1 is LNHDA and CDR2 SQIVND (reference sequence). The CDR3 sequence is CASSIGTNYGYTF. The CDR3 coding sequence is TGTGCCAGTAGTATAGGGACTAACTATGGCTACACCTTC.

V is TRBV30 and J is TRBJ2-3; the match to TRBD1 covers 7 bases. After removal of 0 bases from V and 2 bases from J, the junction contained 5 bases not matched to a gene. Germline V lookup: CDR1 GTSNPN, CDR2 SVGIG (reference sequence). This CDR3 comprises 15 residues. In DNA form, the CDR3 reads TGTGCCTGGAGTGTGGGACAGTATATCACAGATACGCAGTATTTT. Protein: CAWSVGQYITDTQYF. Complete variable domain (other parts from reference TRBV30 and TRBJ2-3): SQTIHQWPATLVQPVGSPLSLECTVEGTSNPNLYWYRQAAGRGLQLLFYSVGIGQISSEVPQNLSASRPQDRQFILSSKKLLLSDSGFYLCAWSVGQYITDTQYFGPGTRLTVL.

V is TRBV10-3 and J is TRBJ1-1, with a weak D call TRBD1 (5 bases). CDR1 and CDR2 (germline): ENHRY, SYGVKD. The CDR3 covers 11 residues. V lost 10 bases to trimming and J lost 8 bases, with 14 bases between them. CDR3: CATSGTGEAFF. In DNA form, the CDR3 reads TGTGCCACCTCAGGGACGGGGGAAGCTTTCTTT.

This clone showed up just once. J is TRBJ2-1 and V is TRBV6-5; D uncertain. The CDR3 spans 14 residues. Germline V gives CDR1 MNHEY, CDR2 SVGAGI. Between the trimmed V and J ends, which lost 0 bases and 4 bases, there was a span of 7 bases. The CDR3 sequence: CASSYSPPYNEQFF. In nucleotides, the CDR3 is TGTGCCAGCAGTTACTCCCCTCCGTACAATGAGCAGTTCTTC.

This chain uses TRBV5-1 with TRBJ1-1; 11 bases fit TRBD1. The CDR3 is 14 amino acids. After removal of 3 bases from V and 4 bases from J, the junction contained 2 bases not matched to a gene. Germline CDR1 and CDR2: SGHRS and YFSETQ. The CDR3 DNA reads TGCGCCAGCAGCTCCGGGACAGGGGGCACTGAAGCTTTCTTT. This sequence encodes CASSSGTGGTEAFF.

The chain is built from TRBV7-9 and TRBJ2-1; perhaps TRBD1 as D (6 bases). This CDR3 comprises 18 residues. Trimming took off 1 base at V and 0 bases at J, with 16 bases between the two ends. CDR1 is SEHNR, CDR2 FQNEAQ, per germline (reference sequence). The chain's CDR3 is CASSLGLKDRSSYNEQFF. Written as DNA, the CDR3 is TGTGCCAGCAGCTTAGGCCTCAAAGACAGGAGCTCCTACAATGAGCAGTTCTTC.